This T cell receptor beta chain was documented in a study of blood T cells in healthy people across ages. V lost 3 bases to trimming and J lost 3 bases; unmatched junction nucleotides: 4. The CDR3 sequence is 14 residues long. The germline V gene encodes CDR1 DFQATT and CDR2 SNEGSKA (reference sequence). A note on this clonotype: Its antigen is unidentified.

The sample, about 9.7 milliliters of peripheral blood, was drawn from each donor. Study results and caveats: A roughly linear fall in TCR beta diversity per million T cells was seen with increasing age.

The use of a sample-barcoded 5' primer and a J-beta primer mix characterized a second PCR of about 7 to 12 cycles. TCRdb itself ran the 5' RACE reads through MiXCR, one entry per CDR3 protein. The sample contains over a million distinct CDR3 sequences, 59% of which appear only once. The chain couples TRBV20-1 to TRBJ2-1, with 8 bases matching TRBD2. The source is a man younger than 35 in good health. Sequenced input: blood. DNA of the CDR3: TGCAGTGCTAGGAGCGGGAGAGGCTACAATGAGCAGTTCTTC. This encodes CSARSGRGYNEQFF.